The rows below give T cell receptor beta chains drawn from one sample of a study of T-cell memory formation after mild COVID-19. TCRdb itself ran the 5' RACE reads through MiXCR, one entry per CDR3 protein. The profile shows fewer than 400,000 distinct CDR3 sequences, over 10% of them singletons. The sequenced sample consisted of PBMCs or a T cell subset sorted from them (not recorded which). The receptors come from a man aged 18 to 30 who had mild COVID-19 (a few samples of this study predate the infection). Cell type and time point are not known. The CDR3 runs from the conserved cysteine through the conserved F or W. The order of the fields is V gene, clone size, D gene, J gene, CDR3 protein, CDR3 DNA. The D gene is left open where the match is weak. Clone size is shown for a subset of rows, as once, few, many or a class of expanded clone.

v_call: TRBV7-2; clone_size: -; d_call: -; j_call: TRBJ2-5; cdr3_aa: CASSFQRGTQETQYF; cdr3_nt: TGTGCCAGCAGCTTCCAACGAGGCACCCAAGAGACCCAGTACTTC
v_call: TRBV4-3; clone_size: many; d_call: -; j_call: TRBJ2-5; cdr3_aa: CASSQGSSSRGETQYF; cdr3_nt: TGCGCCAGCAGCCAAGGCAGCTCAAGCAGAGGGGAGACCCAGTACTTC
v_call: TRBV20-1; clone_size: few; d_call: -; j_call: TRBJ2-7; cdr3_aa: CSARDGYSYEQYF; cdr3_nt: TGCAGTGCTCGGGACGGGTACTCCTACGAGCAGTACTTC
v_call: TRBV5-4; clone_size: -; d_call: TRBD2; j_call: TRBJ2-3; cdr3_aa: CASSWGLAGGPDTQYF; cdr3_nt: TGTGCCAGCAGCTGGGGACTAGCGGGGGGACCAGATACGCAGTATTTT
v_call: TRBV6-1; clone_size: few; d_call: -; j_call: TRBJ1-2; cdr3_aa: CASSEGAGPGYGYTF; cdr3_nt: TGTGCCAGCAGTGAAGGGGCGGGCCCCGGCTATGGCTACACCTTC
v_call: TRBV15; clone_size: -; d_call: TRBD1; j_call: TRBJ1-4; cdr3_aa: CATSMDRGSEKLFF; cdr3_nt: TGTGCCACCAGCATGGACAGGGGTAGCGAAAAACTGTTTTTT
v_call: TRBV14; clone_size: few; d_call: -; j_call: TRBJ2-7; cdr3_aa: CASSHRTSLGEQYF; cdr3_nt: TGTGCCAGCAGCCACCGGACCTCGCTTGGCGAGCAGTACTTC
v_call: TRBV5-1; clone_size: -; d_call: -; j_call: TRBJ2-3; cdr3_aa: CASSYPGSADTQYF; cdr3_nt: TGCGCCAGCAGCTACCCGGGGAGTGCAGATACGCAGTATTTT
v_call: TRBV6-1; clone_size: many; d_call: -; j_call: TRBJ2-3; cdr3_aa: CASSGNPGRETDTQYF; cdr3_nt: TGTGCCAGCAGTGGAAATCCGGGCCGTGAGACAGATACGCAGTATTTT
v_call: TRBV7-9; clone_size: -; d_call: -; j_call: TRBJ1-2; cdr3_aa: CASSLGSARSGYTF; cdr3_nt: TGTGCCAGCAGCTTAGGTTCAGCGCGCTCTGGCTACACCTTC
v_call: TRBV12-3/TRBV12-4; clone_size: once; d_call: -; j_call: TRBJ1-5; cdr3_aa: CASSRLTAANSNQPQHF; cdr3_nt: TGTGCCAGCAGCCGACTCACGGCAGCAAATAGCAATCAGCCCCAGCATTTT
v_call: TRBV5-1; clone_size: -; d_call: TRBD1; j_call: TRBJ2-7; cdr3_aa: CASSLGAGTGVYEQYF; cdr3_nt: TGCGCCAGCAGCTTGGGGGCCGGGACAGGGGTCTACGAGCAGTACTTC
v_call: TRBV6-6; clone_size: few; d_call: -; j_call: TRBJ1-2; cdr3_aa: CASRGPSASLLYGYTF; cdr3_nt: TGTGCCAGCAGGGGCCCTTCCGCTAGCTTGCTCTATGGCTACACCTTC
v_call: TRBV12-3/TRBV12-4; clone_size: -; d_call: TRBD2; j_call: TRBJ2-3; cdr3_aa: CASSFREGSSTDTQYF; cdr3_nt: TGTGCCAGCAGTTTCCGGGAGGGGTCTAGCACAGATACGCAGTATTTT
v_call: TRBV5-1; clone_size: -; d_call: TRBD1; j_call: TRBJ2-3; cdr3_aa: CASSPSQGADSTDTQYF; cdr3_nt: TGCGCCAGCAGCCCCTCACAGGGGGCGGATAGCACAGATACGCAGTATTTT
v_call: TRBV6-5; clone_size: -; d_call: TRBD1; j_call: TRBJ1-1; cdr3_aa: CASSYAGQGFSTEAFF; cdr3_nt: TGTGCCAGCAGTTACGCGGGACAGGGGTTCAGCACTGAAGCTTTCTTT
v_call: TRBV29-1; clone_size: -; d_call: TRBD1; j_call: TRBJ1-2; cdr3_aa: CSVESTGGGYTF; cdr3_nt: TGCAGCGTTGAATCGACAGGGGGAGGCTACACCTTC
v_call: TRBV9; clone_size: -; d_call: TRBD1; j_call: TRBJ2-1; cdr3_aa: CASSVGDRDLNEQFF; cdr3_nt: TGTGCCAGCAGCGTAGGTGACAGGGACCTAAATGAGCAGTTCTTC
v_call: TRBV12-3/TRBV12-4; clone_size: many; d_call: -; j_call: TRBJ2-1; cdr3_aa: CASSLLDNEQFF; cdr3_nt: TGTGCCAGCAGTTTACTAGACAATGAGCAGTTCTTC
v_call: TRBV10-3; clone_size: few; d_call: TRBD2; j_call: TRBJ2-1; cdr3_aa: CAIKDSGGAGNEQFF; cdr3_nt: TGTGCCATCAAAGATAGCGGGGGGGCTGGCAATGAGCAGTTCTTC
v_call: TRBV11-2; clone_size: many; d_call: -; j_call: TRBJ2-3; cdr3_aa: CASSLSGGDTQYF; cdr3_nt: TGTGCCAGCAGCTTAAGTGGGGGGGATACGCAGTATTTT
v_call: TRBV6-5; clone_size: many; d_call: -; j_call: TRBJ2-7; cdr3_aa: CASSYAGGAYEQYF; cdr3_nt: TGTGCCAGCAGTTACGCAGGGGGGGCCTACGAGCAGTACTTC
v_call: TRBV3-1; clone_size: -; d_call: TRBD2; j_call: TRBJ2-3; cdr3_aa: CASSRVSGVVDTQYF; cdr3_nt: TGTGCCAGCAGCAGAGTCAGCGGGGTAGTAGATACGCAGTATTTT
v_call: TRBV12-3/TRBV12-4; clone_size: -; d_call: -; j_call: TRBJ1-6; cdr3_aa: CASRIRDLGNSPLHF; cdr3_nt: TGTGCCAGCAGGATCCGGGACCTCGGTAATTCACCCCTCCACTTT
v_call: TRBV27; clone_size: -; d_call: TRBD1; j_call: TRBJ2-3; cdr3_aa: CASRDRVWYF; cdr3_nt: TGTGCCAGCCGGGACAGGGTATGGTATTTT
v_call: TRBV9; clone_size: few; d_call: -; j_call: TRBJ1-2; cdr3_aa: CASSVVPGADGYTF; cdr3_nt: TGTGCCAGCAGCGTAGTTCCGGGGGCGGATGGCTACACCTTC
v_call: TRBV7-9; clone_size: -; d_call: TRBD1; j_call: TRBJ1-2; cdr3_aa: CATMDRVSVYGYTF; cdr3_nt: TGTGCCACCATGGACAGGGTATCTGTCTATGGCTACACCTTC
v_call: TRBV29-1; clone_size: -; d_call: TRBD2; j_call: TRBJ2-7; cdr3_aa: CSVESSSGGYTYEQYF; cdr3_nt: TGCAGCGTTGAGTCGAGTAGCGGGGGATACACCTACGAGCAGTACTTC
v_call: TRBV3-1; clone_size: -; d_call: -; j_call: TRBJ2-3; cdr3_aa: CASSQDGSDTQYF; cdr3_nt: TGTGCCAGCAGCCAAGATGGATCAGATACGCAGTATTTT
v_call: TRBV6-2/TRBV6-3; clone_size: once; d_call: TRBD1; j_call: TRBJ1-2; cdr3_aa: CASTRTGTYGYTF; cdr3_nt: TGTGCCAGCACCCGGACAGGCACTTATGGCTACACCTTC
v_call: TRBV6-6; clone_size: few; d_call: -; j_call: TRBJ1-2; cdr3_aa: CASSYSSPDSSTNYGYTF; cdr3_nt: TGTGCCAGCAGTTACTCGAGTCCGGACAGCTCTACGAACTATGGCTACACCTTC
v_call: TRBV9; clone_size: -; d_call: -; j_call: TRBJ1-6; cdr3_aa: CASSVEGRRDSPLHF; cdr3_nt: TGTGCCAGCAGCGTAGAGGGGAGGAGGGATTCACCCCTCCACTTT
v_call: TRBV7-9; clone_size: many; d_call: -; j_call: TRBJ2-7; cdr3_aa: CASSLNFEQYF; cdr3_nt: TGTGCCAGCAGCTTAAACTTCGAGCAGTACTTC
v_call: TRBV7-2; clone_size: -; d_call: TRBD1; j_call: TRBJ1-6; cdr3_aa: CASIPDRGGYNSPLHF; cdr3_nt: TGTGCCAGCATCCCGGACAGGGGTGGCTATAATTCACCCCTCCACTTT
v_call: TRBV4-1; clone_size: -; d_call: -; j_call: TRBJ2-7; cdr3_aa: CASSQASGTLREQYF; cdr3_nt: TGCGCCAGCAGCCAAGCCTCAGGGACCCTTAGGGAGCAGTACTTC
v_call: TRBV12-3/TRBV12-4; clone_size: -; d_call: -; j_call: TRBJ2-3; cdr3_aa: CASSLIPPSTDTQYF; cdr3_nt: TGTGCCAGCAGTTTAATCCCCCCCAGCACAGATACGCAGTATTTT
v_call: TRBV28; clone_size: many; d_call: TRBD1; j_call: TRBJ2-2; cdr3_aa: CASRLTGGYTGELFF; cdr3_nt: TGTGCCAGCAGGCTTACAGGGGGATACACCGGGGAGCTGTTTTTT
v_call: TRBV7-6; clone_size: -; d_call: TRBD2; j_call: TRBJ2-1; cdr3_aa: CASSLVAGENEQFF; cdr3_nt: TGTGCCAGCAGCTTAGTAGCGGGGGAGAATGAGCAGTTCTTC
v_call: TRBV5-1; clone_size: -; d_call: TRBD1; j_call: TRBJ2-5; cdr3_aa: CASSLSGNRGPRGKTQYF; cdr3_nt: TGCGCCAGCAGCTTGTCGGGCAACAGGGGCCCGAGGGGGAAGACCCAGTACTTC
v_call: TRBV4-3; clone_size: -; d_call: TRBD1; j_call: TRBJ1-6; cdr3_aa: CASSPRILTGTDYNSPLHF; cdr3_nt: TGCGCCAGCAGCCCACGTATATTGACCGGGACAGATTATAATTCACCCCTCCACTTT
v_call: TRBV5-5; clone_size: few; d_call: TRBD1; j_call: TRBJ2-1; cdr3_aa: CASSIDRGRAYNEQFF; cdr3_nt: TGTGCCAGCAGCATCGACAGGGGTCGGGCCTACAATGAGCAGTTCTTC
v_call: TRBV21-1; clone_size: -; d_call: -; j_call: TRBJ2-5; cdr3_aa: CATGGAETQYF; cdr3_nt: TGTGCCACCGGAGGCGCAGAGACCCAGTACTTC
v_call: TRBV19; clone_size: -; d_call: -; j_call: TRBJ1-5; cdr3_aa: CASSPFGMMEQPQHF; cdr3_nt: TGTGCCAGTAGTCCCTTTGGAATGATGGAGCAGCCCCAGCATTTT
v_call: TRBV12-5; clone_size: -; d_call: -; j_call: TRBJ1-2; cdr3_aa: CASGLAGYGYTF; cdr3_nt: TGTGCTAGTGGTTTGGCGGGATATGGCTACACCTTC
v_call: TRBV4-3; clone_size: few; d_call: -; j_call: TRBJ2-5; cdr3_aa: CASSLYFKETQYF; cdr3_nt: TGCGCCAGCAGCCTTTACTTTAAAGAGACCCAGTACTTC
v_call: TRBV4-3; clone_size: -; d_call: -; j_call: TRBJ2-7; cdr3_aa: CASSQEETVYEQYF; cdr3_nt: TGCGCCAGCAGCCAAGAGGAGACGGTCTACGAGCAGTACTTC
v_call: TRBV15; clone_size: few; d_call: TRBD1; j_call: TRBJ2-7; cdr3_aa: CATSRVPGDRTYEQYF; cdr3_nt: TGTGCCACCAGCAGAGTCCCCGGGGACAGGACCTACGAGCAGTACTTC
v_call: TRBV5-1; clone_size: -; d_call: TRBD2; j_call: TRBJ2-5; cdr3_aa: CASSRLAGGPQETQYF; cdr3_nt: TGCGCCAGCAGCCGACTAGCGGGGGGGCCCCAAGAGACCCAGTACTTC
v_call: TRBV6-2/TRBV6-3; clone_size: -; d_call: -; j_call: TRBJ2-1; cdr3_aa: CASITAGNEQFF; cdr3_nt: TGTGCCAGCATTACCGCGGGCAATGAGCAGTTCTTC
v_call: TRBV27; clone_size: few; d_call: TRBD2; j_call: TRBJ2-5; cdr3_aa: CASTRLAGETQYF; cdr3_nt: TGTGCCAGCACCCGACTAGCGGGGGAGACCCAGTACTTC
v_call: TRBV5-1; clone_size: -; d_call: -; j_call: TRBJ2-1; cdr3_aa: CASSLGSENEQFF; cdr3_nt: TGCGCCAGCAGCTTGGGTTCAGAAAATGAGCAGTTCTTC
v_call: TRBV15; clone_size: -; d_call: -; j_call: TRBJ1-5; cdr3_aa: CATSSHMQPQHF; cdr3_nt: TGTGCCACCAGCAGCCATATGCAGCCCCAGCATTTT
v_call: TRBV12-3/TRBV12-4; clone_size: many; d_call: -; j_call: TRBJ2-7; cdr3_aa: CASSAGAYYEQYF; cdr3_nt: TGTGCCAGCAGTGCGGGGGCATACTACGAGCAGTACTTC
v_call: TRBV10-2; clone_size: -; d_call: TRBD1; j_call: TRBJ2-7; cdr3_aa: CASLGGAPYEQYF; cdr3_nt: TGCGCCAGTTTAGGGGGCGCGCCCTACGAGCAGTACTTC
v_call: TRBV7-9; clone_size: -; d_call: -; j_call: TRBJ1-1; cdr3_aa: CASIRTDTINTEAFF; cdr3_nt: TGTGCCAGCATCAGGACAGACACTATCAACACTGAAGCTTTCTTT